This is a list of T cell receptor beta chains from one sample in a study of T cell changes during pregnancy in multiple sclerosis. Method: immunoSEQ multiplex PCR; TCRdb's copy keeps in-frame clones and lacks some. The data hold about 70,000 clones, with approximately 92% observed a single time. The sequenced sample was peripheral blood, obtained in the second trimester of pregnancy. The receptor source for this set is a female donor in good health, enrolled as a control in a pregnancy study. The CDR3 runs from the conserved cysteine through the conserved F or W. D genes are given only for firm matches. Not all rows give a size; the values are once, few, many and, for expanded clones, a class.

V	J	size	D	CDR3	DNA
TRBV7-2	TRBJ1-2	-	TRBD1	CASSLRGQGIVIGGYTF	TGTGCCAGCAGCTTAAGAGGACAGGGGATTGTTATAGGTGGCTACACCTTC
TRBV6-1	TRBJ1-3	once	-	CASTKIGDSGNTIYF	TGTGCCAGCACCAAGATTGGAGACTCTGGAAACACCATATATTTT
TRBV2	TRBJ2-3	-	TRBD1	CASSLQGVSTDTQYF	TGTGCCAGCAGCCTGCAGGGGGTTAGCACAGATACGCAGTATTTT
TRBV28	TRBJ1-1	-	-	CASSLRQGGEAFF	TGTGCCAGCAGTTTAAGGCAGGGAGGGGAAGCTTTCTTT
TRBV4-3	TRBJ1-2	-	-	CASSQEQYGYTF	TGCGCCAGCAGCCAAGAGCAGTATGGCTACACCTTC
TRBV2	TRBJ1-2	-	-	CASSPDSSYGYTF	TGTGCCAGCAGTCCGGACAGTTCCTATGGCTACACCTTC
TRBV19	TRBJ1-1	-	-	CASTQTANTEAFF	TGTGCCAGTACCCAGACAGCTAACACTGAAGCTTTCTTT
TRBV10-3	TRBJ2-1	once	TRBD1	CAIGTGGELGRGNEQFF	TGTGCCATCGGGACAGGGGGCGAACTAGGAAGGGGGAATGAGCAGTTCTTC
TRBV5-1	TRBJ2-2	-	TRBD1	CASSPDRGPGELFF	TGCGCCAGCAGCCCGGACAGGGGGCCAGGGGAGCTGTTTTTT
TRBV7-2	TRBJ1-2	-	-	CASSLAQTGYGYTF	TGTGCCAGCAGCTTAGCGCAGACAGGATATGGCTACACCTTC
TRBV4-1	TRBJ1-3	-	-	CASSRTTISGNTIYF	TGCGCCAGCAGCCGCACTACTATCTCTGGAAACACCATATATTTT
TRBV11-1	TRBJ2-6	-	-	CASSRRTGSSGANVLTF	TGTGCCAGCAGCCGGAGAACTGGTAGCTCTGGGGCCAACGTCCTGACTTTC
TRBV14	TRBJ1-2	-	-	CASSQGIIFDGLGHYYGYTF	TGTGCCAGCAGCCAAGGCATCATATTCGACGGACTGGGCCACTATTACGGCTACACCTTC
TRBV7-2	TRBJ1-2	-	-	CASSLELPGDGYTF	TGTGCCAGCAGCTTAGAGTTACCAGGGGATGGCTACACCTTC
TRBV7-9	TRBJ2-7	few	-	CASSLRASGSEQYF	TGTGCCAGCAGCCTCCGGGCCAGTGGGAGCGAGCAGTACTTC
TRBV4-3	TRBJ2-7	-	-	CASSPDRDTSREQYF	TGCGCCAGCAGTCCTGACCGGGACACGTCTAGGGAGCAGTACTTC
TRBV5-1	TRBJ2-7	-	-	CASSLGLREQYF	TGCGCCAGCAGCTTGGGGCTCCGCGAGCAGTACTTC
TRBV25-1	TRBJ2-5	once	TRBD2	CASRPTRGGNQETQYF	TGTGCCAGCAGGCCCACCCGCGGGGGAAACCAAGAGACCCAGTACTTC
TRBV9	TRBJ2-3	-	-	CASSGHRDGAGPSTDTQYF	TGTGCCAGCAGCGGACACCGAGATGGGGCGGGGCCTAGCACAGATACGCAGTATTTT
TRBV19	TRBJ2-4	-	TRBD2	CASREGPKNIQYF	TGTGCCTCCCGGGAGGGGCCCAAAAACATTCAGTACTTC
TRBV5-1	TRBJ2-2	-	TRBD2	CASSLSGRGSTGELFF	TGCGCCAGCAGCTTGTCTGGGAGGGGATCCACCGGGGAGCTGTTTTTT
TRBV5-6	TRBJ1-1	-	TRBD1	CASSLGQVMNTEAFF	TGTGCCAGCAGCTTAGGACAGGTCATGAACACTGAAGCTTTCTTT
TRBV7-9	TRBJ2-1	-	TRBD1	CASSGVDRAYNEQFF	TGTGCCAGCAGCGGAGTCGACAGGGCCTACAATGAGCAGTTCTTC
TRBV7-2	TRBJ2-5	-	TRBD2	CASSHIAGGWVETQYF	TGTGCCAGCAGTCATATAGCGGGGGGGTGGGTAGAGACCCAGTACTTC
TRBV19	TRBJ2-1	-	TRBD2	CASSARGGTYNEQFF	TGTGCCAGTAGTGCCCGGGGGGGAACCTACAATGAGCAGTTCTTC
TRBV4-2	TRBJ2-3	-	TRBD2	CASSQDPLAGGTDTQYF	TGTGCCAGCAGCCAAGATCCCCTAGCGGGGGGCACAGATACGCAGTATTTT
TRBV7-9	TRBJ2-3	-	-	CASIGGGFTDTQYF	TGTGCCAGCATAGGCGGGGGCTTCACAGATACGCAGTATTTT
TRBV7-8	TRBJ2-3	-	TRBD1	CASSLITGAPDTQYF	TGTGCCAGCAGCTTAATAACAGGGGCACCAGATACGCAGTATTTT
TRBV5-4	TRBJ1-6	once	-	CASSLIDRSNSPLHF	TGTGCCAGCAGCTTAATTGACAGGTCGAATTCACCCCTCCACTTT
TRBV5-1	TRBJ2-7	-	-	CASSQVDSSYEQYF	TGCGCCAGCAGCCAGGTGGATAGCTCCTACGAGCAGTACTTC
TRBV29-1	TRBJ1-2	few	-	CSARTNENYGYTF	TGCAGCGCCAGGACAAATGAGAACTATGGCTACACCTTC
TRBV11-3	TRBJ1-2	-	-	CASRLRGRAKFDGYTF	TGTGCCAGCAGACTCAGGGGCAGGGCAAAGTTTGATGGCTACACCTTC
TRBV11-3	TRBJ2-2	-	TRBD1	CASTPGTGRAGELFF	TGTGCCAGCACCCCCGGGACAGGGCGCGCCGGGGAGCTGTTTTTT
TRBV9	TRBJ1-1	-	-	CASSITDMYTEAFF	TGTGCCAGCAGTATAACGGACATGTACACTGAAGCTTTCTTT
TRBV4-3	TRBJ1-4	-	-	CASSQDSSLNEKLFF	TGCGCCAGCAGCCAGGACAGTTCCCTTAATGAAAAACTGTTTTTT
TRBV5-1	TRBJ1-4	-	-	CASSQRHGDEKLFF	TGCGCCAGCAGCCAAAGACACGGCGATGAAAAACTGTTTTTT
TRBV5-1	TRBJ2-2	once	TRBD2	CASSLLAGDDTGELFF	TGCGCCAGCAGCTTGCTGGCGGGGGACGACACCGGGGAGCTGTTTTTT
TRBV28	TRBJ2-7	-	-	CASAGTAPLGEQYF	TGTGCCAGCGCGGGGACAGCTCCTTTGGGCGAGCAGTACTTC
TRBV7-9	TRBJ2-5	-	-	CASSFRETQYF	TGTGCCAGCAGCTTCAGAGAGACCCAGTACTTC
TRBV28	TRBJ2-2	-	-	CAITQRVTGELFF	TGTGCCATCACACAGAGAGTGACCGGGGAGCTGTTTTTT
TRBV15	TRBJ2-7	-	TRBD1	CATSRVDRASYEQYF	TGTGCCACCAGCAGAGTTGACAGGGCCTCCTACGAGCAGTACTTC
TRBV12-5	TRBJ1-1	-	-	CAGVEVMNTEAFF	TGTGCTGGGGTGGAGGTTATGAACACTGAAGCTTTCTTT
TRBV5-1	TRBJ2-2	-	-	CASSKLIAEGAGELFF	TGCGCCAGCAGCAAACTTATAGCGGAAGGCGCCGGGGAGCTGTTTTTT
TRBV6-1	TRBJ2-2	-	-	CASSVGWRLNTGELFF	TGTGCCAGCAGTGTAGGTTGGCGGCTGAACACCGGGGAGCTGTTTTTT
TRBV5-1	TRBJ1-2	-	-	CASQEGGGDYGYTF	TGCGCCAGCCAGGAGGGGGGGGGCGACTATGGCTACACCTTC